The 12 T cell receptor beta chains reported below all come from one sample, sequenced in a study of OX40 agonist ivuxolimab in advanced cancers. To prepare the library, the immunoSEQ multiplex PCR assay was applied. What TCRdb holds here is the immuneACCESS table cut down to in-frame rearrangements. Part of the clones is not present; checked against another copy, under half of the missing clones reflect an unresolved V gene, and the others are unexplained. Within this sample are some 90,000 clones, with more than 80% of them counted one time only. About 1.7% of the sample is in the top ten clones. Sequencing was performed on CD4+ or CD8+ T cells sorted from blood, taken in a trial of the OX40 agonist ivuxolimab. These TCRs come from an adult with an advanced solid tumor such as melanoma, head and neck, liver or kidney cancer.

The chain combines TRBV19 with TRBJ2-3; unclear D gene. Trimming shortened V by 3 bases and J by 6 bases, and 13 bases separated the two germline ends. The CDR3 contains 14 residues. The germline V gene encodes CDR1 LNHDA and CDR2 SQIVND (reference sequence). The CDR3 is CASSIRQDRDTQYF. CDR3 sequence (DNA): TGTGCCAGTAGTATTCGGCAGGATAGGGATACGCAGTATTTT. The whole variable domain, remainder taken from reference TRBV19 and TRBJ2-3, is DGGITQSPKYLFRKEGQNVTLSCEQNLNHDAMYWYRQDPGQGLRLIYYSQIVNDFQKGDIAEGYSVSREKKESFPLTVTSAQKNPTAFYLCASSIRQDRDTQYFGPGTRLTVL.

The chain carries TRBV30 and TRBJ1-1, with unresolved D. Trimming took off 3 bases at V and 0 bases at J, with 11 bases between the two ends. Germline values: CDR1 GTSNPN, CDR2 SVGIG (reference sequence). The CDR3 is made up of 14 amino acids. CDR3 in amino acids: CAWSHSVMNTEAFF. CDR3 nucleotide sequence: TGTGCCTGGAGCCACTCCGTCATGAACACTGAAGCTTTCTTT.

This sequence joins TRBV27 and TRBJ1-1, with TRBD1 identical over 10 bases. The germline V gene has CDR1 MNHEY and CDR2 SMNVEV (reference sequence). The CDR3 length is 15 residues. Trimming cost V 4 bases and J 0 bases; bases outside gene matches: 2. The CDR3 nucleotides are TGTGCCAGCAGTTGGGACAGGGGAATGAACACTGAAGCTTTCTTT. Protein product: CASSWDRGMNTEAFF.

The CDR3 is CASSPGTIGNTIYF. DNA of the CDR3: TGTGCCAGCAGCCCGGGGACAATAGGAAACACCATATATTTT. V gene TRBV7-9 combines with J gene TRBJ1-3, with D tentatively TRBD1 (6 bases). CDR1 is SEHNR, CDR2 FQNEAQ, per germline (reference sequence). V lost 5 bases to trimming and J lost 4 bases, with 12 bases between them. The CDR3 sequence is 14 residues long.

V and J are TRBV20-1 and TRBJ1-2, with no clear D. The CDR3 is 10 residues long. V was shortened by 6 bases and J by 3 bases, with 5 bases between the two germline ends. Germline assignment: CDR1 DFQATT and CDR2 SNEGSKA (reference sequence). The CDR3 bases are TGCAGTGCAGAGGACTATGGCTACACCTTC. It is translated as CSAEDYGYTF.

The V call is TRBV6-6, the J call TRBJ2-4; perhaps TRBD2 as D (5 bases). Germline V gives CDR1 MNHNY, CDR2 SVGAGI (reference sequence). This CDR3 has 13 residues. Trimming shortened V by 10 bases and J by 3 bases, and 13 bases separated the two germline ends. CDR3 sequence reads: CATNERNKNIQYF. The CDR3 DNA sequence: TGTGCCACCAACGAGCGGAACAAAAACATTCAGTACTTC.

The chain carries TRBV11-3 and TRBJ2-7; D is unresolved. The CDR3 length is 14 residues. CDR1 SGHNT and CDR2 YENEEA come from the germline V gene. Trimming pared 0 bases from V and 2 bases from J, leaving 8 bases between. CDR3 coding DNA: TGTGCCAGCAGCTTAGATCAAACAGCCTACGAGCAGTACTTC. Amino acids: CASSLDQTAYEQYF.

The chain links TRBV4-3 to TRBJ1-2; a weak D match, TRBD1 (6 bases). This CDR3 has 14 amino acids. Deletions cut 0 bases from V and 3 bases from J, with 8 bases between. The germline V gene encodes CDR1 LGHNA and CDR2 YSLEER. CDR3 bases: TGCGCCAGCAGCCAAGATCACAGGGACTATGGCTACACCTTC. This encodes CASSQDHRDYGYTF.

The chain couples TRBV28 to TRBJ1-5, with D hard to call. The CDR3 length is 11 residues. Germline CDR1 and CDR2: MDHEN and SYDVKM. In DNA, the CDR3 is TGTTCCTCGCCGGGCAATCAGCCCCAGCATTTT. Protein sequence: CSSPGNQPQHF.

In this sample, this clone turned up once. V usage is TRBV4-1 and J usage is TRBJ2-2, with TRBD2 matching over 13 bases. Germline CDR1 is MGHRA and CDR2 is YSYEKL. The CDR3 covers 16 residues. Trimming cost V 4 bases and J 4 bases; bases outside gene matches: 3. CDR3 DNA sequence: TGCGCCAGCAGCCGGACTAGCGGGAGAGCCACCGGGGAGCTGTTTTTT. Protein: CASSRTSGRATGELFF.

The chain uses TRBV6-6 and TRBJ2-6; D unclear. Germline loops: CDR1 MNHNY, CDR2 SVGAGI (reference sequence). The CDR3 covers 15 residues. The V and J ends lost 6 bases and 1 base respectively, with 10 bases between them. Here the CDR3 DNA reads TGTGCCAGCAGACTCCAGTTGTCTGGGGCCAACGTCCTGACTTTC. The encoded protein is CASRLQLSGANVLTF.

The chain is built from TRBV19 and TRBJ2-5; D may be TRBD2 (6 bases). Trimming took off 6 bases at V and 4 bases at J, with 12 bases between the two ends. The CDR3 is 13 residues long. Germline loops: CDR1 LNHDA, CDR2 SQIVND (reference sequence). This CDR3 reads CASSTGTLETQYF. In nucleotides, the CDR3 is TGTGCCAGTAGCACCGGGACTTTAGAGACCCAGTACTTC.